The source of this TCR beta chain is a study of T cells in Graves' hyperthyroidism and ophthalmopathy. The germline V gene has CDR1 SGHRS and CDR2 YFSETQ. The CDR3 runs to 14 residues. The ends lost 2 bases at V and 9 bases at J; junction bases unmatched: 8. With respect to this clonotype: Its antigen is undetermined.

The TCR beta CDR3 regions underwent amplification using RNA transcripts as the source. When the TCR CDR3 underwent first-round RT-PCR, the HTBI primer set was used. TCRdb used MiXCR to reprocess the multiplex PCR reads, holding one entry per CDR3 protein. The sample includes 490,000 or so distinct CDR3 sequences, about 46% of them seen just once. General study points: Ophthalmopathy was told apart from stable hyperthyroidism by a 13 V-J model. Clonotypes that were expanded in thyroid above 0.001 mostly appeared in blood too.

What was sequenced was peripheral blood or thyroid tissue (not recorded which). The chain uses TRBV5-1 and TRBJ2-5, with TRBD1 identical over 9 bases. The sequence was obtained from an adult woman with Graves' disease, either hyperthyroidism or ophthalmopathy (not recorded which). DNA for the CDR3: TGCGCCAGCAGCTTCCGGACAGGGGAACAGCCCCAGTACTTC. It yields the protein CASSFRTGEQPQYF.